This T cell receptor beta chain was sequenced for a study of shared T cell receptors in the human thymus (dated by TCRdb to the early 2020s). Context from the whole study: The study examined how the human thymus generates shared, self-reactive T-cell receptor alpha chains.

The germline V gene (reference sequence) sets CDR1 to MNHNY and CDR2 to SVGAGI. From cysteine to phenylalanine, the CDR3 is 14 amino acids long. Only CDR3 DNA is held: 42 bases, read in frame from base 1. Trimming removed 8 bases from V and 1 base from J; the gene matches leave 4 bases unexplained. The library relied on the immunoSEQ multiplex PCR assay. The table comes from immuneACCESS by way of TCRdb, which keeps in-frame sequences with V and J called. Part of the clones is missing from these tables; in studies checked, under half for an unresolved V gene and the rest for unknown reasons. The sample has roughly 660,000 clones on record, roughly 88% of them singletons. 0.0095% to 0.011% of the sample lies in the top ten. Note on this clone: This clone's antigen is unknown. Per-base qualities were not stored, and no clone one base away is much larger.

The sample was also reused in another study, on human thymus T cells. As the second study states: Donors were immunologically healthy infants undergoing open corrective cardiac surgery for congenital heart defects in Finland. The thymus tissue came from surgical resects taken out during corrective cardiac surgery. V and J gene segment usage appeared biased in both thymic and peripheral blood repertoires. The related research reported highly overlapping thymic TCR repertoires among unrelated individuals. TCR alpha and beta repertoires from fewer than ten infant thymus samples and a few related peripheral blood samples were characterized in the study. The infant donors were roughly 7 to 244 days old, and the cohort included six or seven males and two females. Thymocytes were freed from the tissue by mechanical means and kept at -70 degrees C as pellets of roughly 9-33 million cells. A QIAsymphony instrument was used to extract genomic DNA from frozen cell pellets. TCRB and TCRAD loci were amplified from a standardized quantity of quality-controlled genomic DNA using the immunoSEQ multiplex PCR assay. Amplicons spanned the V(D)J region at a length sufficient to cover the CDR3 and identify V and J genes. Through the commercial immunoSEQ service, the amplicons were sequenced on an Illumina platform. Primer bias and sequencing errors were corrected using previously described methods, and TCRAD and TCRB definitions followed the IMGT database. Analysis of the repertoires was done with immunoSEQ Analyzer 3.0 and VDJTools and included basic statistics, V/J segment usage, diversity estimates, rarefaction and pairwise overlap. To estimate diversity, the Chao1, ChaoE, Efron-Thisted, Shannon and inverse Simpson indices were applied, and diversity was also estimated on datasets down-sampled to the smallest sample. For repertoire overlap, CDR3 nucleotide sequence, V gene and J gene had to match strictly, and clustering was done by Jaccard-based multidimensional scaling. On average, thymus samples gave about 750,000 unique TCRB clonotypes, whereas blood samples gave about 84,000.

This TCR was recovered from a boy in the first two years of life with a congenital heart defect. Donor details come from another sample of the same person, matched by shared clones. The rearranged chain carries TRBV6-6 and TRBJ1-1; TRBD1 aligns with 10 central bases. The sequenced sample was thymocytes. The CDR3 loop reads CASARQGANTEAFF. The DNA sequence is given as TGTGCCAGCGCCAGACAGGGGGCGAACACTGAAGCTTTCTTT.